Given below is one TCR beta chain in context. The antigen is undetermined. The sample belongs to a study of shared clonotypes between healthy human individuals. Study results and limitations: Depth of sequencing was expected to influence donor clonotype sharing. Few donors restricted represented genetic and exposure-history diversity. Unshared clonotypes carried lower generation probabilities than those common to all four donors.

In the naive CD8 group, cells lacked CD45RO and were positively selected for CCR7, so terminally differentiated effector memory CD45RA+ cells were left out. CDR1 and CDR2 from the germline V gene are SGHRS and YFSETQ. The CDR3 is 17 residues long. The V gene end was trimmed by 5 bases and the J gene end by 3 bases; junction bases not matched to a gene: 6. Sequencing used immunoSEQ multiplex PCR; TCRdb keeps in-frame clones, though not all of them. The sample shows 550,000 to 750,000 clones, about 91% of them seen only once. This chain connects TRBV5-1 to TRBJ2-2; 14 positions agree with TRBD2. The specimen sequenced was naive CD8+ T cells sorted from blood. The receptor was isolated from a man younger than 45 in good health. This CDR3 reads CASRTGLAGVYTGELFF. The CDR3 nucleotides are TGCGCCAGCAGAACGGGACTAGCGGGAGTTTACACCGGGGAGCTGTTTTTT.